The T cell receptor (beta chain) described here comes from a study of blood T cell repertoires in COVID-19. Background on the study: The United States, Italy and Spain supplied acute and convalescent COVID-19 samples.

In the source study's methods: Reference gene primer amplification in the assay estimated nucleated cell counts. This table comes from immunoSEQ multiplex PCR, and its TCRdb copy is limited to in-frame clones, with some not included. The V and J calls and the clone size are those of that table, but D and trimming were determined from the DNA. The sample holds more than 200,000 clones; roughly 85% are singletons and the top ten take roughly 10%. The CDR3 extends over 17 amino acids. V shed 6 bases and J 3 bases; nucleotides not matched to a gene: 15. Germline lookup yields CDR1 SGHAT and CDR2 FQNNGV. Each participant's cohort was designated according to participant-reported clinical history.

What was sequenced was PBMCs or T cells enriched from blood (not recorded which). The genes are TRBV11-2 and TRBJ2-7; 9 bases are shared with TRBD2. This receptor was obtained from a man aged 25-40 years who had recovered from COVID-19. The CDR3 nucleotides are TGTGCCAGCAGGCCCGCGGGGGGGACTTCTTTTTTCTACGAGCAGTACTTC. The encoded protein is CASRPAGGTSFFYEQYF.